What follows describes a single T cell receptor beta chain. Its specificity is not known. CDR1 is MNHEY and CDR2 is SVGAGI in the germline V gene. V was pared by 4 bases and J by 0 bases, with 9 bases between. The CDR3 length is 14 residues. This entry belongs to a study of T cell responses to AZD1222 COVID-19 vaccine. Study results and limitations: Mostly white British, mostly female donors; authors suggested clonal diversity may be underestimated.

The repertoire was sequenced with immunoSEQ multiplex PCR; TCRdb's copy has only in-frame clones and lacks some. The data show roughly 170,000 clones, 88% seen once. The sequence derives from an adult in good health. The chain carries TRBV6-5 and TRBJ1-1; D gene ambiguous. This specimen was peripheral blood, taken on day 0 of AZD1222 vaccination. In DNA, the CDR3 is TGTGCCAGCAGTTCCCCAGTGATGAACACTGAAGCTTTCTTT. The encoded protein is CASSSPVMNTEAFF.